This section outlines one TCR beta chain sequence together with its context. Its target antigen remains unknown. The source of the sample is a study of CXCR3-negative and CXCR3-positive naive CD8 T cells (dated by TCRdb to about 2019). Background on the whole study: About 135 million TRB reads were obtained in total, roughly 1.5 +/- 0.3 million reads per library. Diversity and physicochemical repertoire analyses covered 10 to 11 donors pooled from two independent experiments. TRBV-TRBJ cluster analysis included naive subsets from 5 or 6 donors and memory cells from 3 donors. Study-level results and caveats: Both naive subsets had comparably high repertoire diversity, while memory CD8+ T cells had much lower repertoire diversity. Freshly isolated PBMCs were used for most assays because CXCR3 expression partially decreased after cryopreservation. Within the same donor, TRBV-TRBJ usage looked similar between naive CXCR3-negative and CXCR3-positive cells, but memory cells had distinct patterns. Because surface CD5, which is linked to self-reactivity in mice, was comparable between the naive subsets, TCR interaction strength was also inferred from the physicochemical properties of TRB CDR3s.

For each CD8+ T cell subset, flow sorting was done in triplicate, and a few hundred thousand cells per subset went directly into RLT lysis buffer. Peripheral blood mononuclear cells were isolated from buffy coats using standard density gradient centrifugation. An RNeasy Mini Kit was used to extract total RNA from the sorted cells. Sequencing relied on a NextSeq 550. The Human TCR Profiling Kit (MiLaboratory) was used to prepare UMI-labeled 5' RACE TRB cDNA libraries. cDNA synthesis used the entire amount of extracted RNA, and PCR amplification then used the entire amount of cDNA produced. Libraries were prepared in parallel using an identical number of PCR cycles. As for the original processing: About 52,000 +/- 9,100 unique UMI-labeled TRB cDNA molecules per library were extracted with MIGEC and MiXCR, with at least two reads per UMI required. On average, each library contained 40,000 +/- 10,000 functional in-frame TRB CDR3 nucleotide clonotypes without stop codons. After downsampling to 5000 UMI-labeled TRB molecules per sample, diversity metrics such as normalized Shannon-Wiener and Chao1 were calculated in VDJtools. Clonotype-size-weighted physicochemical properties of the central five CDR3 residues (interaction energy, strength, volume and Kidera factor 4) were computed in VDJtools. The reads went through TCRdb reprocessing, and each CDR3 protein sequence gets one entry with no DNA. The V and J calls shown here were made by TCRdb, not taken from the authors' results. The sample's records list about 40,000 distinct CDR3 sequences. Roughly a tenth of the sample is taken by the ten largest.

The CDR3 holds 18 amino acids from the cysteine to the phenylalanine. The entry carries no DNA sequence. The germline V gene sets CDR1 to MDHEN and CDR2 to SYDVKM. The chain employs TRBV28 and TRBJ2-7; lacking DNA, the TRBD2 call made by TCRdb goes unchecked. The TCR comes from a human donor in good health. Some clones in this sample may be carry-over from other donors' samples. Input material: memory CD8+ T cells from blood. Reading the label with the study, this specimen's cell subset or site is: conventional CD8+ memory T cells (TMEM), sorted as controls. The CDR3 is CASQGGWDLATPPDEQYF.